This entry lists 30 T cell receptor beta chains sequenced from one sample in a study of T cells expressing NK-cell markers. TCRdb reworked the 5' RACE reads into one entry per CDR3 protein, no DNA. The sample table includes a few hundred thousand distinct CDR3 sequences. Specimen: blood T cells: a sorted CD56 or NKG2C T cell subset, CD4+ or CD8+ T cells, or bulk PBMC T cells (not recorded which). All receptors come from a man aged 18 to 35 in good health.

The CDR3 sequence is CAIRSVEGPQHF. The J gene is TRBJ1-5, the V gene TRBV10-3. The CDR3 runs to 12 residues. Germline CDR1 and CDR2: ENHRY and SYGVKD.

This rearrangement joins TRBV6-2 or TRBV6-3 to TRBJ1-5. The CDR3 consists of 14 residues. The V gene's germline CDR1 is MNHEY and CDR2 SVGEGT. CDR3 amino acids: CASSYGRWDQPQHF.

The V and J genes are TRBV27 and TRBJ2-1; TCRdb's D call, TRBD1, is unchecked because there is no DNA. Germline V gene sequence: CDR1 MNHEY, CDR2 SMNVEV (reference sequence). CDR3 length: 14 amino acids. The CDR3: CASSFAGSRYEQFF.

The rearrangement links TRBV23-1 to TRBJ2-2; TCRdb gives TRBD2 as the D gene, but with no DNA this cannot be confirmed. TRBV23-1 is an open reading frame, and its role is uncertain. The CDR3 contains 17 residues. The CDR3: CASRPSFPIDSTGELFF.

The chain combines TRBV7-6 with TRBJ2-3; TCRdb outputs TRBD2, but without DNA this stays unchecked. The CDR3 sequence is 18 residues long. CDR1 is SGHVS, CDR2 FNYEAQ, per germline. The CDR3 region is CASSSGGLAGVSTDTQYF. Using reference TRBV7-6 and TRBJ2-3 for the parts outside the CDR3, the full variable domain is GAGVSQSPRYKVTKRGQDVALRCDPISGHVSLYWYRQALGQGPEFLTYFNYEAQQDKSGLPNDRFSAERPEGSISTLTIQRTEQRDSAMYRCASSSGGLAGVSTDTQYFGPGTRLTVL.

The chain recombines TRBV3-1 with TRBJ2-7; lacking DNA, the TRBD2 call made by TCRdb goes unchecked. CDR3 length: 16 residues. Germline V gene sequence: CDR1 LGHDT, CDR2 YNNKEL (reference sequence). CDR3 protein: CASSPQRGTRTYEQYF.

The CDR3 sequence: CAISGSSYEQYF. The chain combines TRBV10-3 with TRBJ2-7. The CDR3 loop spans 12 amino acids. In germline, CDR1 is ENHRY, CDR2 SYGVKD.

This rearrangement joins TRBV6-1 to TRBJ2-2; TCRdb outputs TRBD1, but without DNA this stays unchecked. From germline, CDR1 is MNHNS and CDR2 SASEGT. The CDR3 contains 15 residues. CDR3 sequence: CASRDRGVGTGELFF.

The V gene is TRBV4-1, the J gene TRBJ1-5; TCRdb's D gene call, TRBD1, goes unchecked for lack of DNA. Germline-derived CDR1 and CDR2 are MGHRA and YSYEKL. CDR3 length equals 14 residues. The CDR3: CASSQTGIGQPQHF.

V is TRBV20-1 and J is TRBJ2-1. Germline CDR1 reads DFQATT; CDR2 reads SNEGSKA (reference sequence). This CDR3 is built from 13 residues. The CDR3 sequence: CSARASANNEQFF.

The rearrangement links TRBV4-3 to TRBJ2-1; lacking DNA, the TRBD2 call made by TCRdb goes unchecked. The CDR3 length is 13 residues. Germline V gene sequence: CDR1 LGHNA, CDR2 YSLEER. This CDR3 reads CASSLGTTGGQFF.

This chain connects TRBV30 to TRBJ2-1; TCRdb designates TRBD1, a call that cannot be tested without DNA. The germline V gene has CDR1 GTSNPN and CDR2 SVGIG (reference sequence). This CDR3 is built from 13 residues. This chain's CDR3 is CAWSAGQIKGQFF.

The chain combines TRBV28 with TRBJ2-2; no DNA is available, so the TRBD1 call from TCRdb remains unchecked. Germline CDR1 MDHEN, CDR2 SYDVKM. This CDR3 has 12 amino acids. CDR3 sequence reads: CASSPQTGELFF.

This rearrangement joins TRBV24-1 to TRBJ2-1; the TCRdb call, TRBD2, lacks DNA for checking. Looked up from germline, CDR1 is KGHDR and CDR2 is SFDVKD. This CDR3 is 14 amino acids long. The CDR3 loop is CATSTSGRSDEQFF.

The chain combines TRBV5-4 with TRBJ2-7. This CDR3 is built from 16 residues. The V gene's germline CDR1 is SGHNT and CDR2 YYREEE (reference sequence). This CDR3 is CASSPGLGQGPYEQYF.

The chain links TRBV12-3 or TRBV12-4 to TRBJ1-2; lacking DNA, the TRBD1 call made by TCRdb goes unchecked. CDR3 length: 13 residues. The CDR3 here is CASSANGQGGNTF.

This chain uses TRBV29-1 with TRBJ1-2; TCRdb calls TRBD1, which cannot be checked without DNA. CDR3 length equals 13 residues. Looked up from germline, CDR1 is SQVTM and CDR2 is ANQGSEA. CDR3 residues: CSVQQGLNYGYTF.

V and J are TRBV15 and TRBJ2-7; with no DNA, the TCRdb D assignment of TRBD1 cannot be verified. CDR3 length: 13 amino acids. The germline gives CDR1 LNHNV, CDR2 YYDKDF (reference sequence). CDR3 in amino acids: CATSIRDSGEQYF.

The chain joins TRBV12-3 or TRBV12-4 to TRBJ2-7; the TCRdb D gene call, TRBD1, has no DNA to confirm it. CDR3 length equals 13 residues. The CDR3 sequence is CASRDRAAYEQYF.

V usage is TRBV5-1 and J usage is TRBJ2-1. Germline V lookup: CDR1 SGHRS, CDR2 YFSETQ. This CDR3 comprises 15 residues. CDR3 region: CASSLDLRGHNEQFF.

This chain joins TRBV7-2 and TRBJ2-5. This CDR3 contains 16 residues. The germline V gene has CDR1 SGHTA and CDR2 FQGNSA. The CDR3 spells CASSSKLAAYQETQYF.

This chain uses TRBV5-5 with TRBJ1-1. The CDR3 has 14 residues. Germline CDR1 and CDR2: SGHKS and YYEKEE (reference sequence). The CDR3 loop reads CASSLGVVNTEAFF. Using reference TRBV5-5 and TRBJ1-1 for the parts outside the CDR3, the full variable domain is DAGVTQSPTHLIKTRGQQVTLRCSPISGHKSVSWYQQVLGQGPQFIFQYYEKEERGRGNFPDRFSARQFPNYSSELNVNALLLGDSALYLCASSLGVVNTEAFFGQGTRLTVV.

V gene TRBV24-1 combines with J gene TRBJ2-3; TCRdb names TRBD1, which stays unverified in the absence of DNA. Per the germline V gene, CDR1 is KGHDR and CDR2 is SFDVKD. This CDR3 is 11 amino acids long. The CDR3 sequence: CATGGSDTQYF.

The chain uses TRBV12-3 or TRBV12-4 and TRBJ2-2. The CDR3 consists of 15 residues. CDR3: CASSLRLLNTGELFF.

The rearrangement links TRBV20-1 to TRBJ2-2; TCRdb names TRBD2, which stays unverified in the absence of DNA. Germline lookup yields CDR1 DFQATT and CDR2 SNEGSKA (reference sequence). The CDR3 has 14 amino acids. The CDR3 sequence is CSATLLGSAGELFF.

The CDR3 here is CATQQGTGEKLFF. The V gene is TRBV12-3 or TRBV12-4, the J gene TRBJ1-4; the TRBD1 assignment by TCRdb is unverifiable without DNA. This CDR3 contains 13 residues.

The chain combines TRBV7-9 with TRBJ2-4. Germline values: CDR1 SEHNR, CDR2 FQNEAQ (reference sequence). The CDR3 extends over 13 amino acids. The CDR3: CASSYSAGDIQYF.

The V gene is TRBV7-9, the J gene TRBJ1-1. The CDR3 loop spans 15 amino acids. CDR1 and CDR2 from the germline V gene are SEHNR and FQNEAQ (reference sequence). CDR3 loop: CASSSYQKDGTEAFF.

The genes are TRBV12-3 or TRBV12-4 and TRBJ2-3. The CDR3 length is 16 residues. CDR3 residues: CASSKDQRLAADTQYF.

The chain's CDR3 is CASRTRGGNEKLFF. The V call is TRBV12-3 or TRBV12-4, the J call TRBJ1-4. This CDR3 is 14 amino acids long.